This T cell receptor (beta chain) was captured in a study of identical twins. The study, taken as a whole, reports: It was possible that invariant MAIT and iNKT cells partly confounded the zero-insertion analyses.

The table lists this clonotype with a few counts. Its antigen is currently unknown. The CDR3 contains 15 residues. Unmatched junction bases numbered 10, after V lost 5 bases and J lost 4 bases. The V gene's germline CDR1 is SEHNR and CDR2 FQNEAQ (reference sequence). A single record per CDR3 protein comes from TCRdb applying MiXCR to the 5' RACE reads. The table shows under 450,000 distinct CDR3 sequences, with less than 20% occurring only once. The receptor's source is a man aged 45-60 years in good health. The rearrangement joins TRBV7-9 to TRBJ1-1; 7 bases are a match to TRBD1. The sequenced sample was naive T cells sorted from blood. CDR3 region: CASSTGDRVGTEAFF. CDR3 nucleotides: TGTGCCAGCAGCACCGGTGACAGGGTGGGCACTGAAGCTTTCTTT. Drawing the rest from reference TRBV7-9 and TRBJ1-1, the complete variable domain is DTGVSQNPRHKITKRGQNVTFRCDPISEHNRLYWYRQTLGQGPEFLTYFQNEAQLEKSRLLSDRFSAERPKGSFSTLEIQRTEQGDSAMYLCASSTGDRVGTEAFFGQGTRLTVV.